Following are 4 T cell receptor beta chains from one sample sequenced in a study of T-cell memory formation after mild COVID-19. TCRdb processed the 5' RACE reads anew with MiXCR; each CDR3 protein has one entry. The sample has 140,000 to 150,000 distinct CDR3 sequences, around 5.8% seen once. The specimen was PBMCs or a T cell subset sorted from them (not recorded which). All receptors derive from an adult woman who had mild COVID-19 (a few samples of this study predate the infection). Cell type and time point are not known.

This clonotype showed up many times. The V and J genes are TRBV4-2 and TRBJ2-2; weak D call: TRBD1 (5 bases). Germline V gene sequence: CDR1 LGHNA, CDR2 YNFKEQ. Trimming removed 0 bases at V and 1 base at J, with 9 bases between. CDR3 length: 16 residues. The CDR3 here is CASSQESRGNTGELFF. The CDR3 DNA sequence: TGTGCCAGCAGCCAAGAATCTAGGGGGAACACCGGGGAGCTGTTTTTT.

This chain links TRBV24-1 with TRBJ2-7; D is possibly TRBD1 or TRBD2 (6 bases each). Germline V gene lookup returns CDR1 KGHDR and CDR2 SFDVKD. The V end was cut by 2 bases, the J end by 3 bases, with 13 bases between. This CDR3 has 15 residues. The CDR3 loop is CATSDWGAEGYEQYF. The CDR3, as DNA: TGTGCCACCAGTGATTGGGGGGCGGAAGGCTACGAGCAGTACTTC.

This clonotype turned up a few times. This sequence joins TRBV9 and TRBJ2-1; the D gene is possibly TRBD1 (6 bases). Germline CDR1 reads SGDLS; CDR2 reads YYNGEE. The CDR3 has 15 amino acids. V was pared by 3 bases and J by 6 bases, with 16 bases between. The CDR3 is CASSASGTPPNEQFF. The CDR3 region has the DNA TGTGCCAGCAGCGCTTCCGGGACACCCCCCAATGAGCAGTTCTTC.

This clonotype was counted many times. The rearrangement joins TRBV6-5 to TRBJ2-1, with 7 bases identical to TRBD1. V lost 6 bases to trimming and J lost 0 bases; unmatched junction nucleotides: 5. The CDR3 is 15 amino acids. Germline CDR1 reads MNHEY; CDR2 reads SVGAGI. The CDR3 DNA follows: TGTGCCAGCAGGAGGGGGCGGAGCTCCTACAATGAGCAGTTCTTC. This gives the protein CASRRGRSSYNEQFF.